This T cell receptor (beta chain) was retrieved from a study of yellow fever vaccine responses in identical twins. TCRdb independently ran MiXCR on the RT-PCR reads; one entry per CDR3 protein. The sample lists about 5,000 distinct CDR3 sequences; roughly 85% were seen once. Points on this clonotype: Its target is not known.

Study-wide results and caveats: Vaccine-induced T cell responses in twins were reportedly observed to appear partly convergent, partly personalized.

The germline CDR1 and CDR2 sequences are SEHNR and FQNEAQ (reference sequence). V lost 7 bases and J 2 bases, leaving 15 bases between the germline ends. This CDR3 region has 15 residues. This receptor was taken from a woman under 30 who received the yellow fever vaccine. The chain recombines TRBV7-9 with TRBJ2-1, with TRBD2 as a possible D gene (6 bases). The sequencing used T cells from blood (PBMCs), unsorted or a sorted subset (not recorded which), collected before or after yellow fever vaccination (not recorded which). CDR3 sequence: CASTAHGGTYNEQFF. The DNA of the CDR3 is TGTGCCAGCACCGCTCATGGGGGGACCTACAATGAGCAGTTCTTC.